This T cell receptor (beta chain) was documented in a study of blood T cell repertoires in COVID-19. For the study at large: From T cells, B-cell-depleted T cells, or PBMCs came the material, which was cDNA or gDNA.

On this clone itself: Other DNA sequences from this sample encode an identical CDR3 as well.

This CDR3 is built from 14 residues. Germline CDR1 SGHRS, CDR2 YFSETQ. The V and J ends lost 4 bases and 6 bases, in that order; junction bases with no gene match: 5. Study processing details: Quantification of nucleated cells was approximated via reference gene primer amplification. Produced via immunoSEQ multiplex PCR; TCRdb's table is partial and in-frame only. The V and J calls and the clone size are those of that table, but D and trimming were determined from the DNA. Of approximately 300,000 clones in the sample, 83% were seen once. The clonotype originates from a woman in her 50s with acute or convalescent COVID-19. Specimen: peripheral blood. The chain links TRBV5-1 to TRBJ1-5; the match to TRBD1 covers 9 bases. CDR3 nucleotides: TGCGCCAGCAGCCTCGGGACAGGGCCTCAGCCCCAGCATTTT. This sequence encodes CASSLGTGPQPQHF.